What follows describes a single T cell receptor beta chain. This clonotype was counted at least ten times. Its antigen target is currently unknown. There are no base qualities to consult, and no much larger clone falls within one base. The data were taken from a study of CD8+CD57+ T cells in acquired aplastic anemia (dated by TCRdb to the late 2010s). Regarding the complete study: DNA extracted from sorted CD4+ and CD8+ cells had a mean of about 3.3 ug, with a range of about 0.18 to 27.4 ug. CD8+CD57+ expansion was defined as frequency above the mean frequency observed in healthy subjects. What the research found in general, with its limitations: CD8+ Simpson's diversity did not differ significantly between patients and healthy controls (P=0.060). Some 30 CD8+ CDR3 sequences were shared between patients and controls but appeared highly expressed in patients and within their immunodominant clones.

TCR beta VDJ combination and CDR3 sequence profiling used genomic DNA as the template. An Illumina HiSeq 2000 was used for TCR repertoire sequencing. The study's own analysis went as follows. Repertoire assessment relied on Simpson's diversity index, CDR3 size and DJ length profiles, and TRBV/TRBJ rearrangement plots. The most abundant DNA sequence in the deep sequencing data was defined as the immunodominant clone. CDR3 amino acid sequences were checked for sharing between subjects and were compared against published repertoires and the VDJdb database. The raw public data were reprocessed by TCRdb itself: fastp quality trimming at Q25, MiXCR clonotype calling, in-frame beta chains only. Each CDR3 protein gets just one entry, which takes the most common genes and DNA from the rows behind it. For this entry, the V and J calls and clone size follow TCRdb and not the study's own pipeline. The sample has 120,000 or so distinct CDR3 sequences on record, 58% of them singletons. The top ten clonotypes cover approximately 28% of the sample.

Flow cytometry had shown CD8+CD57+ cell expansion in the patients selected for sequencing. Every patient had a diagnosis of severe acquired aplastic anemia based on International Study of Aplastic Anemia and Agranulocytosis and Camitta criteria. No patient had received any therapy when blood was sampled. In this study, sorted CD4+ and CD8+ T cells from the blood of healthy subjects and of severe aplastic anemia patients had their TCR repertoires deep-sequenced. Patients were enrolled in the USA under clinicaltrials.gov protocols 00001620, 01623167, 00001397, 00071045, 00081523 and 00961064. Ficoll-Paque density gradient centrifugation was used to isolate peripheral blood mononuclear cells. Before DNA was extracted, CD4+ and CD8+ T cells were sorted using either FACS or magnetic beads. The CDR1 and CDR2 encoded by the germline V gene are LGHNA and YNFKEQ. Measured from the cysteine to the phenylalanine, the CDR3 is 16 residues long. The DNA shown is the 48-base CDR3, in frame from base 1. Trimming costs V 2 bases and J 3 bases, and their ends lie 14 bases apart.

Sequenced input: sorted CD4+, CD8+, or CD8+CD57+ T cells (not recorded which) from PBMCs. The receptor was isolated from a human donor with aplastic anemia. The rearranged chain carries TRBV4-2 and TRBJ1-5; a tentative D call is TRBD1 (5 bases match). The nucleotide sequence is given as TGTGCCAGCAGCCAAATCCTGGGACTGGACAATCAGCCCCAGCATTTT. Translation gives CASSQILGLDNQPQHF.